This TCR beta chain was recovered during a study of blood T cells in healthy people across ages. Then a second PCR, running roughly 7 to 12 cycles, was carried out with a sample-barcoded 5' primer and a J-beta primer mix. With 12 random nucleotides, a template-switch adaptor tagged each individual cDNA molecule. One entry per CDR3 protein results from TCRdb running MiXCR on the 5' RACE reads. The sample consists of roughly 900,000 distinct CDR3 sequences, 40% to 60% of them appearing once. Germline V lookup: CDR1 MNHEY, CDR2 SMNVEV (reference sequence). CDR3 length equals 15 residues. Trimming at V came to 3 bases and at J to 0 bases, leaving 3 bases not matched to a gene. The authors isolated at least 6.5 million PBMCs per sample.

The V and J genes are TRBV27 and TRBJ2-7, with 9 positions matching TRBD1. Sequences were obtained from blood. This sequence originates from a man in his thirties or forties in good health. The CDR3 sequence: CASSFQGQGSYEQYF. CDR3 DNA sequence: TGTGCCAGCAGTTTTCAGGGACAGGGCTCCTACGAGCAGTACTTC.